The rows below give T cell receptor beta chains drawn from one sample of a study of sequential checkpoint blockade in melanoma. Only in-frame clones appear in the TCRdb table, and some are missing; sequencing was by immunoSEQ multiplex PCR. Among roughly 28,000 clones listed, roughly 80% were seen once. The sequenced sample was CD8+ T cells sorted from blood (inferred from file names), obtained from a patient given nivolumab and ipilimumab in sequence. Receptor source: a human donor with melanoma. Each CDR3 is given with its conserved first and last residue. A D gene is named only where the DNA matches it firmly. Rows may omit the clone size; those that give it use once, few, many or a size class.

J,size,D,V,CDR3,DNA
TRBJ1-3,once,NA,TRBV4-1,CASSTVNSGNTIYF,TGCGCCAGCAGCACAGTGAACTCTGGAAACACCATATATTTT
TRBJ2-1,few,TRBD2,TRBV7-8,CASSSGLAGSWEQFF,TGTGCCAGCAGCTCCGGACTAGCGGGGTCCTGGGAGCAGTTCTTC
TRBJ2-1,NA,NA,TRBV28,CASSSYLYNEQFF,TGTGCCAGCAGTTCGTATCTCTACAATGAGCAGTTCTTC
TRBJ2-7,NA,TRBD2,TRBV9,CASSVAPGGREQYF,TGTGCCAGCAGCGTAGCTCCGGGGGGGCGGGAGCAGTACTTC
TRBJ1-1,NA,NA,TRBV28,CASRLGQITEAFF,TGTGCCAGCAGGTTAGGACAGATCACTGAAGCTTTCTTT
TRBJ2-7,NA,NA,TRBV2,CASMPSSYEQYF,TGTGCCAGCATGCCGAGCTCCTACGAGCAGTACTTC
TRBJ1-6,few,NA,TRBV2,CASSDSGQFSPLHF,TGTGCCAGCAGTGATTCCGGACAGTTCTCACCCCTCCACTTT
TRBJ2-3,NA,NA,TRBV6-6,CASSSPGTDTQYF,TGTGCCAGCAGTTCCCCGGGGACAGATACGCAGTATTTT
TRBJ2-7,NA,TRBD2,TRBV7-8,CASSLDSGGQAGYEQYF,TGTGCCAGCAGCTTAGATAGCGGGGGGCAGGCGGGGTACGAGCAGTACTTC
TRBJ2-1,NA,NA,TRBV4-2,CASSQVGEMNNEQFF,TGTGCCAGCAGCCAAGTCGGGGAAATGAACAATGAGCAGTTCTTC
TRBJ2-2,NA,TRBD1,TRBV28,CAGRETGLSGELFF,TGTGCAGGGAGAGAGACAGGGTTGAGCGGGGAGCTGTTTTTT